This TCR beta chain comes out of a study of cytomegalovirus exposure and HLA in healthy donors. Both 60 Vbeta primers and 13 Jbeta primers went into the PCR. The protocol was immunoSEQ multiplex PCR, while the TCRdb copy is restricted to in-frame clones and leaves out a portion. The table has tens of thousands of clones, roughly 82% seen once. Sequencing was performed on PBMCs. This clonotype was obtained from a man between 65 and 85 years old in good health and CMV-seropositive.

The CDR3 nucleotides read TGTGCCAGCAGTTTCGGGGTTTCACCCCTCCACTTT. Its translation: CASSFGVSPLHF. V and J are TRBV28 and TRBJ1-6; no clear D gene. The CDR3 contains 12 residues. CDR1 is MDHEN and CDR2 is SYDVKM in the germline V gene. Trimming pared 3 bases from V and 9 bases from J, leaving 6 bases between.